This T cell receptor beta chain was documented in a study of CD8+CD57+ T cells in acquired aplastic anemia. Patients who underwent sequencing had shown CD8+CD57+ cell expansion by flow cytometry. Diagnosis of severe acquired aplastic anemia applied to all patients. This clonotype has only a few counts. This CDR3 is 12 amino acids long. Germline V gene data show CDR1 as SNHLY and CDR2 as FYNNEI. Trimming stripped 7 bases from V and 2 bases from J, with 8 bases between. Genomic DNA templated the TCR beta VDJ and CDR3 profiling. TCRdb used MiXCR to reprocess the reads, holding one entry per CDR3 protein. The sample gives approximately 250,000 distinct CDR3 sequences, roughly 82% of which show up once; around 40% is in the top ten.

This receptor was identified in a human donor with aplastic anemia. Sequencing was carried out using sorted CD4+, CD8+, or CD8+CD57+ T cells (not recorded which) from PBMCs. The chain couples TRBV2 to TRBJ1-1; D remains ambiguous. The CDR3 region is CASNRGNTEAFF. DNA for the CDR3: TGTGCCAGCAACCGAGGTAACACTGAAGCTTTCTTT.